This T cell receptor beta chain was recorded in a study of blood T cell repertoires in COVID-19. V lost 11 bases to trimming and J lost 8 bases, with 15 bases between them. CDR1 and CDR2 (germline): KGHDR, SFDVKD. This CDR3 has 12 residues. Data came from immunoSEQ multiplex PCR; TCRdb stores just in-frame clones and leaves some out. The sample has about 210,000 clones; 84% are singletons. The chain links TRBV24-1 to TRBJ2-4, with D perhaps TRBD2 (6 bases). The clonotype originates from a woman in her 50s with active or convalescent COVID-19. Sequenced sample: peripheral blood. The CDR3 reads CAIADGGDIQYF. CDR3 coding DNA: TGTGCCATTGCGGACGGAGGGGACATTCAGTACTTC.